These T cell receptor beta chains were read from a single sample in a study of shared clonotypes between healthy human individuals. TCRdb's table, derived via immunoSEQ multiplex PCR, lists solely in-frame clones and lacks some. This sample has around 430,000 clones, with roughly 83% found just once. The sample was PBMCs. These receptors were obtained from a woman between 35 and 50 years old in good health. Some clones in this sample may be carry-over from other donors' samples. Each CDR3 is given with its conserved first and last residue. A D gene is named only where the DNA matches it firmly. Clone size, where shown, is once, few, many, or a class for clones that have expanded.

v_gene,abundance,j_gene,d_gene,CDR3aa,CDR3nt
TRBV4-1,-,TRBJ2-1,-,CASSQGRGYEQFF,TGCGCCAGCAGCCAAGGTAGGGGGTATGAGCAGTTCTTC
TRBV6-4,few,TRBJ1-5,-,CASSQTPGDNQPQHF,TGTGCCAGCAGTCAGACCCCAGGGGATAATCAGCCCCAGCATTTT
TRBV5-1,few,TRBJ1-4,-,CASSFGAQGGTNEKLFF,TGCGCCAGCAGCTTTGGGGCACAGGGAGGAACTAATGAAAAACTGTTTTTT
TRBV30,-,TRBJ2-5,TRBD2,CAWSLLGGVETQYF,TGTGCCTGGAGTTTGCTGGGGGGGGTAGAGACCCAGTACTTC
TRBV6-1,-,TRBJ1-3,-,CASSEGRQGGNTIYF,TGTGCCAGCAGTGAAGGCCGGCAAGGTGGAAACACCATATATTTT
TRBV30,-,TRBJ2-5,-,CAWRRDQETQYF,TGTGCCTGGAGGCGGGATCAAGAGACCCAGTACTTC
TRBV7-2,-,TRBJ1-1,-,CASSSTIQGPRGAFF,TGTGCCAGCAGCTCGACGATACAGGGCCCCAGAGGGGCTTTCTTT
TRBV28,-,TRBJ1-5,-,CASSATGYQPQHF,TGTGCCAGCAGCGCGACGGGGTATCAGCCCCAGCATTTT
TRBV27,-,TRBJ2-5,TRBD1,CASSLGRGLMMETQYF,TGTGCCAGCAGTTTGGGCAGGGGGCTTATGATGGAGACCCAGTACTTC
TRBV30,few,TRBJ1-5,-,CAWSAGTSRQPQHF,TGTGCCTGGAGTGCCGGGACTTCTAGGCAGCCCCAGCATTTT
TRBV11-3,few,TRBJ2-1,TRBD2,CASSWTSGSSYNEQFF,TGTGCCAGCAGCTGGACTAGCGGTAGCTCCTACAATGAGCAGTTCTTC
TRBV4-1,once,TRBJ2-5,TRBD1,CASSPLHRGLLETQYF,TGCGCCAGCAGCCCACTGCACAGGGGGCTCTTAGAGACCCAGTACTTC
TRBV7-3,once,TRBJ2-3,-,CASSARGVDTQYF,TGTGCCAGCAGCGCAAGGGGGGTAGATACGCAGTATTTT
TRBV10-2,-,TRBJ1-3,-,CASSGQGMGNTIYF,TGCGCCAGCAGTGGGCAGGGAATGGGAAACACCATATATTTT
TRBV28,once,TRBJ2-7,-,CASSILGVQYEQYF,TGTGCCAGCAGTATCCTAGGGGTACAGTACGAGCAGTACTTC
TRBV28,-,TRBJ1-2,TRBD1,CASRLEDRGPRGYTF,TGTGCCAGCAGATTGGAAGACAGGGGGCCGAGGGGCTACACCTTC
TRBV18,once,TRBJ2-3,-,CASSPPDFPWGQYF,TGTGCCAGCTCACCACCGGACTTTCCCTGGGGGCAGTATTTT
TRBV5-4,-,TRBJ2-3,-,CASGADGGDTDTQYF,TGTGCCAGCGGAGCGGACGGCGGAGACACAGATACGCAGTATTTT
TRBV7-2,-,TRBJ2-7,-,CASSAQGYEQYF,TGTGCCAGCAGCGCCCAAGGATACGAGCAGTACTTC
TRBV6-1,-,TRBJ2-7,TRBD1,CASSEAGGQGSYEQYF,TGTGCCAGCAGTGAAGCGGGGGGACAGGGGTCCTACGAGCAGTACTTC
TRBV19,-,TRBJ1-2,-,CASSPRRDGYTF,TGTGCCAGTAGTCCTCGGAGGGATGGCTACACCTTC
TRBV5-1,-,TRBJ2-1,TRBD2,CASSLVTSGSYEQFF,TGCGCCAGCAGCTTGGTTACTAGCGGGAGCTATGAGCAGTTCTTC
TRBV7-9,-,TRBJ2-5,-,CASSPPVVRDQETQYF,TGTGCCAGCAGCCCCCCGGTTGTCAGGGACCAAGAGACCCAGTACTTC
TRBV5-1,many,TRBJ2-2,-,CASRVHGGDGELFF,TGCGCCAGCAGAGTCCACGGGGGTGACGGGGAGCTGTTTTTT
TRBV6-5,-,TRBJ1-1,TRBD1,CAIRGGLTGQSEAFF,TGTGCCATCCGAGGGGGTTTGACAGGGCAGTCTGAAGCTTTCTTT
TRBV18,-,TRBJ2-5,TRBD1,CASSSIGTGQETQYF,TGTGCCAGCTCATCTATAGGGACAGGCCAAGAGACCCAGTACTTC
TRBV29-1,few,TRBJ2-5,-,CSGSTPGTGKETQYF,TGCAGCGGCAGCACACCCGGGACGGGGAAGGAGACCCAGTACTTC
TRBV2,-,TRBJ2-7,TRBD2,CASMREVYEQYF,TGTGCCAGCATGCGGGAGGTTTACGAGCAGTACTTC
TRBV30,-,TRBJ1-4,-,CAWSVLSANEKLFF,TGTGCCTGGAGTGTTCTCTCGGCTAATGAAAAACTGTTTTTT
TRBV10-2,-,TRBJ1-5,-,CASSVHPGSQPQHF,TGCGCCAGCAGTGTTCACCCAGGTTCCCAGCCCCAGCATTTT
TRBV18,-,TRBJ2-3,TRBD2,CASSPPGGSTDTQYF,TGTGCCAGCTCACCCCCGGGAGGGAGCACAGATACGCAGTATTTT
TRBV10-2,few,TRBJ1-1,-,CASSAVVRNTEAFF,TGCGCCAGCAGTGCCGTAGTTAGGAACACTGAAGCTTTCTTT
TRBV7-2,-,TRBJ2-7,TRBD2,CASGLGLAGDYEQYF,TGTGCCAGCGGCTTAGGCCTAGCGGGGGACTACGAGCAGTACTTC
TRBV7-8,many,TRBJ1-5,-,CASSLDAVGRGNQPQHF,TGTGCCAGCAGCTTAGATGCCGTGGGGAGGGGCAATCAGCCCCAGCATTTT
TRBV19,-,TRBJ1-1,-,CASRDPGAAAGTEAFF,TGTGCCAGTAGAGACCCAGGGGCCGCCGCAGGAACTGAAGCTTTCTTT
TRBV7-9,-,TRBJ1-1,-,CASSLLGVNTEAFF,TGTGCCAGCAGCTTACTGGGGGTGAACACTGAAGCTTTCTTT
TRBV2,once,TRBJ2-2,-,CASSNTGLTTGELFF,TGTGCCAGCAGTAACACCGGGCTTACCACCGGGGAGCTGTTTTTT
TRBV7-9,-,TRBJ1-1,-,CASSLSSSAAEAFF,TGTGCCAGCAGCTTATCCAGTTCGGCGGCTGAAGCTTTCTTT
TRBV11-2,-,TRBJ1-1,-,CASSLEMGGTEAFF,TGTGCCAGCAGCTTAGAAATGGGTGGGACTGAAGCTTTCTTT
TRBV11-2,-,TRBJ2-2,-,CASSLGYGLNTGELFF,TGTGCCAGCAGCTTAGGGTACGGACTGAACACCGGGGAGCTGTTTTTT
TRBV28,few,TRBJ1-3,-,CASSPPSTDTIYF,TGTGCCAGCAGTCCCCCATCTACGGACACCATATATTTT
TRBV2,-,TRBJ2-7,-,CASETVRGGEQYF,TGTGCCAGCGAGACGGTCCGGGGTGGGGAGCAGTACTTC
TRBV28,few,TRBJ2-6,-,CASSSTVISSGANVLTF,TGTGCCAGCAGTTCGACAGTGATTAGCTCTGGGGCCAACGTCCTGACTTTC
TRBV10-1,-,TRBJ2-5,-,CASSEGLPFGETQYF,TGCGCCAGCAGTGAGGGGCTACCCTTTGGAGAGACCCAGTACTTC
TRBV27,-,TRBJ1-3,-,CASSLAGGGNTIYF,TGTGCCAGCAGTTTGGCGGGGGGCGGAAACACCATATATTTT
TRBV28,-,TRBJ2-1,-,CASSLAHYEQFF,TGTGCCAGCAGTTTAGCACACTATGAGCAGTTCTTC
TRBV6-1,-,TRBJ1-5,-,CASSERSVSNQPQHF,TGTGCCAGCAGTGAACGTTCGGTTAGCAATCAGCCCCAGCATTTT
TRBV11-2,few,TRBJ2-3,-,CASSLLIDLSTDTQYF,TGTGCCAGCAGCCTCCTCATAGACCTTAGCACAGATACGCAGTATTTT
TRBV28,-,TRBJ2-2,TRBD2,CASSLPGTSGGTGELFF,TGTGCCAGCAGTTTGCCCGGGACTAGCGGAGGTACCGGGGAGCTGTTTTTT
TRBV9,many,TRBJ2-5,-,CASSVDPSRGETQYF,TGTGCCAGCAGCGTAGATCCTAGCAGAGGAGAGACCCAGTACTTC
TRBV19,-,TRBJ1-2,TRBD1,CASMDRGSYGYTF,TGTGCCAGTATGGACAGGGGAAGCTATGGCTACACCTTC
TRBV11-3,-,TRBJ2-1,-,CASSLAGVSVEQFF,TGTGCCAGCAGCTTAGCGGGAGTGAGTGTTGAGCAGTTCTTC
TRBV18,-,TRBJ1-2,-,CASSPTNYGYTF,TGTGCCAGCTCACCAACAAACTATGGCTACACCTTC
TRBV6-1,-,TRBJ2-2,-,CASSDGWTDVEMNTGELFF,TGTGCCAGCAGTGACGGCTGGACAGACGTAGAGATGAACACCGGGGAGCTGTTTTTT
TRBV5-1,-,TRBJ1-2,-,CASSLDIVGSSGYTF,TGCGCCAGCAGCTTGGACATAGTGGGCTCCAGTGGCTACACCTTC
TRBV10-1,-,TRBJ2-7,TRBD1,CASSEGPGPGGVEQYF,TGCGCCAGCAGCGAAGGTCCCGGTCCAGGGGGAGTCGAGCAGTACTTC
TRBV25-1,-,TRBJ1-1,-,CASSIGFGTEAFF,TGTGCCAGCAGCATAGGGTTTGGCACTGAAGCTTTCTTT
TRBV27,once,TRBJ2-3,-,CASSLGRRGDTQYF,TGTGCCAGCAGTTTGGGGCGGAGAGGAGATACGCAGTATTTT
TRBV10-2,-,TRBJ2-7,-,CASSALLEQYF,TGCGCCAGCAGTGCACTTTTAGAGCAGTACTTC
TRBV6-5,-,TRBJ2-4,-,CASTHSPAKNIQYF,TGTGCCAGCACTCACAGCCCTGCCAAAAACATTCAGTACTTC